A single TCR beta chain is shown here with its context. Its target is unknown. The source of the sample is a study of post-analysis software for immune sequencing data. Findings of the study overall: Patients had higher frequencies than controls of four to six TRBV segments, including TRBV5-6, TRBV5-1 and TRBV20-1.

Unique molecular identifiers had been added to the TCR beta cDNA libraries. TCRdb re-called the PCR reads through MiXCR, storing one row per CDR3 protein. The data contain more than 450,000 distinct CDR3 sequences, around 44% of them singletons. Germline CDR1 reads MGHRA; CDR2 reads YSYEKL. The CDR3 is 16 residues long. Trimming cost V 0 bases and J 5 bases; bases outside gene matches: 10. The chain recombines TRBV4-1 with TRBJ2-7; 7 nucleotides align to TRBD1. This receptor was obtained from a girl aged 5-17 years with multiple sclerosis. Input material: blood. In DNA form, the CDR3 reads TGCGCCAGCAGCCAAGATCTCCGGACAGGACTCAACGAGCAGTACTTC. Amino acid sequence: CASSQDLRTGLNEQYF.